This TCR beta chain originates from a study of shared T cell receptors in the human thymus listed by TCRdb under 2021. Notes on the research overall: The study examined how self-reactive, shared T-cell receptor alpha chains are generated in the human thymus.

Comment on this clone: The antigen it binds to is not known. Base qualities were left out, and no much larger clone turns up one base away.

Libraries were constructed by the immunoSEQ multiplex PCR assay. What TCRdb holds here is the immuneACCESS table cut down to in-frame rearrangements. Part of the clones is not present; checked against another copy, under half of the missing clones reflect an unresolved V gene, and the others are unexplained. This sample comprises just under 550,000 clones, about 84% of them detected only once. The ten top clones hold 0.01% to 0.015% of the sample. The CDR3, from cysteine to phenylalanine, totals 14 residues. Only CDR3 DNA remains: 42 bases, in frame from the first base. V loses 7 bases, J loses 2 bases, and the germline ends lie 11 bases apart. According to the germline V gene, CDR1 reads LGHNT and CDR2 reads FRNRAP. Another study also made use of these data, one on human thymus T cells. The second paper further reports: Donors were immunologically healthy infants undergoing open corrective cardiac surgery for congenital heart defects in Finland. The thymus tissue came from surgical resects taken out during corrective cardiac surgery. V and J gene segment usage appeared biased in both thymic and peripheral blood repertoires. The related research reported highly overlapping thymic TCR repertoires among unrelated individuals. The study described the TCR alpha and beta repertoires in fewer than 10 infant thymus samples and a few matching peripheral blood samples. The infant donors were about 7 to 244 days old, and the cohort included several males and a couple of females. After being mechanically released from the tissue, thymocytes were kept at -70 degrees C in pellets of about 10-33 million cells. Genomic DNA was extracted from frozen cell pellets with a QIAsymphony instrument. Using the immunoSEQ multiplex PCR assay, the TCRB and TCRAD loci were amplified from a standardized quantity of quality-controlled genomic DNA. The amplicons covered the V(D)J region and were long enough to include the CDR3 and to identify the V and J genes. Through the commercial immunoSEQ service, the amplicons were sequenced on an Illumina platform. Primer bias and sequencing errors were corrected as previously described, and TCRAD and TCRB were defined on the basis of the IMGT database. The repertoires were analysed using immunoSEQ Analyzer 3.0 and VDJTools for basic statistics, V/J segment usage, diversity estimates, rarefaction and pairwise overlap. Chao1, ChaoE, Efron-Thisted, Shannon and inverse Simpson indices were used to estimate diversity, which was also estimated on datasets down-sampled to the smallest sample. Repertoire overlap was determined by strict matching of CDR3 nucleotide sequence, V gene and J gene, and Jaccard-based multidimensional scaling clustering was applied. On average, thymus samples gave 800,000 or so unique TCRB clonotypes, whereas blood samples gave about 92,000.

The sample comprised thymocytes. Recombination connected TRBV12-5 to TRBJ2-2, and the D gene may be TRBD2, 6 bases matching. This receptor was taken from a boy under two years old with a congenital heart defect. Donor details come from another sample of the same person, matched by shared clones. The sequenced DNA: TGTGCTAGTGACCGCGGGAAAAACACCGGGGAGCTGTTTTTT. Its product reads: CASDRGKNTGELFF.